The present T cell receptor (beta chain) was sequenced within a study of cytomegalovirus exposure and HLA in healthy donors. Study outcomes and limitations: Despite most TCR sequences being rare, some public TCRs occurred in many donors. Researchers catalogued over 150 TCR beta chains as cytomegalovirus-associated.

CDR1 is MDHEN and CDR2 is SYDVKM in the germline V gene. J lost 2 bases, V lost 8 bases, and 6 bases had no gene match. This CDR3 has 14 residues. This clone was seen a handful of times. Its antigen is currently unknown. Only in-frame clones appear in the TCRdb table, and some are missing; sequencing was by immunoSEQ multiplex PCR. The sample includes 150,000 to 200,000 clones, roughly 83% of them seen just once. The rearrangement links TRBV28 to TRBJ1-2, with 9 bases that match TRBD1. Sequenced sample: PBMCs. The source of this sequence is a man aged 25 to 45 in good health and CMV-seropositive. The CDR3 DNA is TGTGCCAGCGCCACCGGGACAGGGAACTATGGCTACACCTTC. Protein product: CASATGTGNYGYTF.